The 24 T cell receptor beta chains below were found in one sample sequenced in a study of blood T cell repertoires in COVID-19. TCRdb's table, derived via immunoSEQ multiplex PCR, lists solely in-frame clones and lacks some. The sample has over 200,000 clones, roughly 80% seen once. The specimen was PBMCs or T cells enriched from blood (not recorded which). The receptors here all came from a man aged 60 to 69 who had recovered from COVID-19.

The chain carries TRBV7-8 and TRBJ1-1; 7 bases line up with TRBD1. The junction had 9 bases not matched to a gene; V was cut back by 1 base and J by 10 bases. The CDR3 consists of 14 residues. Germline V CDR1 and CDR2: SGHVS, FQNEAQ. The CDR3 loop reads CASSLDRQGIAAFF. CDR3 nucleotides: TGTGCCAGCAGCTTAGATCGACAGGGAATTGCAGCTTTCTTT.

The rearrangement uses TRBV6-4 and TRBJ2-1; the D gene is possibly TRBD1 (5 bases). V was trimmed by 1 base and J by 7 bases, leaving 17 bases between them. The CDR3 extends over 16 amino acids. CDR1 MRHNA and CDR2 SNTAGT come from the germline V gene. The CDR3 sequence is CASSDYHRQGGNEQFF. The CDR3 DNA is TGTGCCAGCAGTGACTACCATCGTCAGGGTGGGAATGAGCAGTTCTTC.

The rearrangement joins TRBV7-3 to TRBJ1-3; 8 bases fit TRBD1. The CDR3 has 15 residues. Germline V gene lookup returns CDR1 SGHTA and CDR2 FQGTGA. V lost 6 bases, J lost 0 bases, and 4 bases stayed unmatched. The CDR3 is CASSRDRGSGNTIYF. CDR3 sequence (DNA): TGTGCCAGCAGTCGCGACAGGGGCTCTGGAAACACCATATATTTT.

A few counts support this clone. J is TRBJ2-7 and V is TRBV11-2, with TRBD1 matching 7 bases. The germline CDR1 and CDR2 sequences are SGHAT and FQNNGV. This CDR3 contains 14 residues. Trimming removed 5 bases from V and 2 bases from J; junction bases left unmatched: 6. The CDR3 reads CASSNRDRAYEQYF. Written as DNA, the CDR3 is TGTGCCAGCAGCAACCGGGACAGAGCCTACGAGCAGTACTTC.

The chain joins TRBV5-1 to TRBJ1-4; TRBD1 is a possible D gene (6 bases). Trimming stripped 0 bases from V and 3 bases from J, with 15 bases between. CDR3 length equals 17 residues. Germline loops: CDR1 SGHRS, CDR2 YFSETQ. This chain's CDR3 is CASSLDWETGANEKLFF. DNA of the CDR3: TGCGCCAGCAGCTTGGATTGGGAGACAGGAGCTAATGAAAAACTGTTTTTT.

This chain joins TRBV6-5 and TRBJ2-1; D uncertain. The CDR3 loop spans 14 amino acids. V dropped 6 bases and J dropped 9 bases, with 18 bases sitting between them. CDR1 is MNHEY and CDR2 is SVGAGI in the germline V gene. The CDR3 DNA reads as TGTGCCAGCAGCCTAGAATCTAGTTCTGGTGAGCAGTTCTTC. Residues: CASSLESSSGEQFF.

This clone was recorded once. The rearrangement links TRBV14 to TRBJ2-1; D may be TRBD1 (6 bases). V lost 1 base and J 9 bases, leaving 10 bases between the germline ends. The germline V gene has CDR1 SGHDN and CDR2 FVKESK. The CDR3 contains 13 residues. CDR3 sequence (DNA): TGTGCCAGCAGCCAAGGCTCAGGGGTTGAGCAGTTCTTC. Its protein product is CASSQGSGVEQFF.

The V gene is TRBV19, the J gene TRBJ2-6; weak D call: TRBD1 (5 bases). CDR3 length equals 16 residues. Trimming took off 1 base at V and 1 base at J, with 8 bases between the two ends. Germline CDR1 and CDR2: LNHDA and SQIVND (reference sequence). CDR3 sequence: CASSIAGLSGANVLTF. The CDR3 bases are TGTGCCAGTAGTATAGCAGGGCTATCTGGGGCCAACGTCCTGACTTTC.

The J gene is TRBJ2-7, the V gene TRBV7-6, with TRBD1 matching over 11 bases. V lost 3 bases, J lost 4 bases, and 5 bases stayed unmatched. The V gene's germline CDR1 is SGHVS and CDR2 FNYEAQ. The CDR3 has 15 residues. The CDR3 reads CASSLGQGGIYEQYF. The CDR3 bases are TGTGCCAGCAGCTTGGGACAGGGGGGGATATACGAGCAGTACTTC.

The V gene is TRBV10-2, the J gene TRBJ2-2; 10 bases align to TRBD1. CDR3 length: 16 amino acids. After removal of 3 bases from V and 5 bases from J, the junction contained 6 bases not matched to a gene. Germline values: CDR1 WSHSY, CDR2 SAAADI. The CDR3 loop reads CASSDLRDRGTGELFF. The CDR3 nucleotides read TGCGCCAGCAGTGACTTGAGGGACAGGGGTACCGGGGAGCTGTTTTTT.

This sequence joins TRBV11-2 and TRBJ2-5; tentative D call: TRBD2 (5 bases). Germline V CDR1 and CDR2: SGHAT, FQNNGV. The CDR3 extends over 14 amino acids. Trimming pared 8 bases from V and 4 bases from J, leaving 17 bases between. CDR3 nucleotide sequence: TGTGCCAGCGCTAAAATGGGAGTGCCAGAGACCCAGTACTTC. It yields the protein CASAKMGVPETQYF.

Only a few counts were recorded for this clone. The rearrangement links TRBV19 to TRBJ1-3; 8 bases are a match to TRBD1. The V gene's germline CDR1 is LNHDA and CDR2 SQIVND (reference sequence). This CDR3 has 16 residues. The V and J ends lost 0 bases and 2 bases, in that order; junction bases with no gene match: 3. In nucleotides, the CDR3 is TGTGCCAGTAGTATAGATCAGGACAGGGCTGGAAACACCATATATTTT. The encoded protein is CASSIDQDRAGNTIYF.

This clone showed up just a few times. This chain uses TRBV6-4 with TRBJ2-2; D is undetermined. This CDR3 is 15 amino acids long. CDR1 and CDR2 (germline): MRHNA, SNTAGT. The V and J ends lost 0 bases and 4 bases respectively, with 9 bases between them. The CDR3 sequence is CASSDSYTSTGELFF. The CDR3 DNA reads TGTGCCAGCAGTGACTCTTACACATCCACCGGGGAGCTGTTTTTT.

The V call is TRBV6-5, the J call TRBJ2-5; maybe TRBD1 (6 bases). This CDR3 is 13 amino acids long. V lost 6 bases to trimming and J lost 5 bases, with 13 bases between them. The germline V gene has CDR1 MNHEY and CDR2 SVGAGI. CDR3 DNA: TGTGCCAGCAGCCGACAGGTGGAGGAGACCCAGTACTTC. Translated: CASSRQVEETQYF.

The sample holds one count of this clone. The gene calls are TRBV2 and TRBJ1-2; no reliable D call. V lost 1 base, J lost 4 bases, and 4 bases lay in between. The CDR3 consists of 12 residues. Germline values: CDR1 SNHLY, CDR2 FYNNEI. CDR3 loop: CASSEDSYGYTF. The CDR3 DNA reads TGTGCCAGCAGTGAAGACAGCTATGGCTACACCTTC.

This clone showed up just once. The chain has TRBV5-1 and TRBJ1-2, with 9 bases identical to TRBD1. The CDR3 sequence is 14 residues long. V was pared by 5 bases and J by 4 bases, with 6 bases of the junction left unmatched. The germline gives CDR1 SGHRS, CDR2 YFSETQ. In DNA, the CDR3 is TGCGCCAGCAGTTTGCCGGACAGGGGCTATGGCTACACCTTC. It codes for CASSLPDRGYGYTF. The full variable domain, rest sourced from reference TRBV5-1 and TRBJ1-2, is KAGVTQTPRYLIKTRGQQVTLSCSPISGHRSVSWYQQTPGQGLQFLFEYFSETQRNKGNFPGRFSGRQFSNSRSEMNVSTLELGDSALYLCASSLPDRGYGYTFGSGTRLTVV.

A single count supports this clone. This chain connects TRBV7-2 to TRBJ2-2; 7 bases agree with TRBD2. The junction had 6 bases not matched to a gene; V was cut back by 6 bases and J by 5 bases. CDR1 is SGHTA, CDR2 FQGNSA, per germline. This CDR3 spans 14 amino acids. CDR3 sequence: CASSPGLVTGELFF. The DNA of the CDR3 is TGTGCCAGCAGTCCAGGACTAGTTACCGGGGAGCTGTTTTTT.

This clone is a singleton in its sample. V and J are TRBV6-2 or TRBV6-3 and TRBJ1-5; D may be TRBD1 (6 bases). In germline, CDR1 is MNHEY, CDR2 SVGEGT. The CDR3 length is 15 residues. V was cut by 5 bases and J by 2 bases, with 13 bases left in between. CDR3 coding DNA: TGTGCCAGCAGTCCGTATAACAGGGGCAATCAGCCCCAGCATTTT. Its translation is CASSPYNRGNQPQHF.

V and J are TRBV12-3 or TRBV12-4 and TRBJ2-1, with 8 nucleotides matching TRBD1. The CDR3 consists of 12 residues. V was clipped by 10 bases and J by 8 bases; unmatched bases: 7. CDR3 residues: CATGQGGYEQFF. In nucleotides, the CDR3 is TGTGCCACCGGACAGGGCGGGTATGAGCAGTTCTTC.

A word on this clone: Other nucleotide sequences from this sample produce the same CDR3. The chain links TRBV11-2 to TRBJ2-7, with a tentative D call TRBD2 (5 bases). CDR1 and CDR2 from the germline V gene are SGHAT and FQNNGV. V lost 1 base and J 0 bases, leaving 7 bases between the germline ends. The CDR3 loop spans 14 amino acids. CDR3 sequence (DNA): TGTGCCAGCAGCTTAGGTGGGAGCTCCTACGAGCAGTACTTC. Encoded protein: CASSLGGSSYEQYF.

This clone has more than one count but fewer than ten. CDR3 DNA: TGTGCCAGCAGCCTAGGGACAACTCAAGCTTTCTTT. Protein: CASSLGTTQAFF. The chain employs TRBV3-1 (or the pseudogene TRBV3-2) and TRBJ1-1, with a possible D match to TRBD1 (6 bases). The V end lost 4 bases, the J end lost 9 bases, and 12 bases lay between the germline ends. The CDR3 loop spans 12 amino acids. CDR1 is LGHDT and CDR2 is YNNKEL in the germline V gene (reference sequence).

The chain recombines TRBV21-1 with TRBJ2-7; TRBD2, the table's D call, was not compared with the DNA. TRBV21-1 is classified as a pseudogene. The CDR3 length is 12 residues. CDR3 nucleotide sequence: TGTGCCAGCGGGGGGTGTTGTTCCGAGCAGTACTTC. Its protein is CASGGCCSEQYF.

The chain combines TRBV30 with TRBJ1-1; no clear D. Looked up from germline, CDR1 is GTSNPN and CDR2 is SVGIG (reference sequence). This CDR3 is 14 amino acids long. The ends were cut back, 2 bases at V and 1 base at J, with 11 bases in the middle. Here the CDR3 DNA reads TGTGCCTGGAGTTTGGCAGGAGGGAACACTGAAGCTTTCTTT. Amino acid sequence: CAWSLAGGNTEAFF.

CDR3 sequence (DNA): TGTGCCAGCAGCCCCGGGGGTCGATATGAAGCTTTCTTT. Residues: CASSPGGRYEAFF. The J gene is TRBJ1-1, the V gene TRBV11-1; a weak D match, TRBD1 (5 bases). The germline V gene encodes CDR1 SGHAT and CDR2 FQDESV (reference sequence). There are 13 residues in the CDR3. The ends were cut back, 5 bases at V and 7 bases at J, with 14 bases in the middle. The variable domain in full, completed from reference TRBV11-1 and TRBJ1-1, reads EAEVAQSPRYKITEKSQAVAFWCDPISGHATLYWYRQILGQGPELLVQFQDESVVDDSQLPKDRFSAERLKGVDSTLKIQPAELGDSAMYLCASSPGGRYEAFFGQGTRLTVV.